Shown below are 22 T cell receptor beta chains from a single sample sequenced in a study of T-cell memory formation after mild COVID-19. TCRdb reprocessed the 5' RACE reads via MiXCR and lists one record per CDR3 protein. The sample comprises about 420,000 distinct CDR3 sequences, less than 25% of which are singletons, and around 13% rests with the top ten. The material sequenced was PBMCs or a T cell subset sorted from them (not recorded which). The receptors derive from an adult woman who had mild COVID-19 (a few samples of this study predate the infection). Cell type and time point are not known.

The chain is built from TRBV12-3 or TRBV12-4 and TRBJ1-5, with D unclear. Trimming took 5 bases from V and 0 from J, leaving 14 bases between them. The CDR3 length is 16 residues. The CDR3 region has the DNA TGTGCCAGCAGTCCTCCGATGGTCCATAGCAATCAGCCCCAGCATTTT. Protein product: CASSPPMVHSNQPQHF.

This clonotype has only a few counts. The chain uses TRBV4-2 and TRBJ2-3; the match to TRBD2 covers 9 bases. V gave up 1 base and J gave up 6 bases; unmatched junction bases: 11. This CDR3 has 17 amino acids. Germline V gene lookup returns CDR1 LGHNA and CDR2 YNFKEQ. CDR3 DNA sequence: TGTGCCAGCAGCCAAGTTGGGGGAAGCGGGAGGACGGATACGCAGTATTTT. This encodes CASSQVGGSGRTDTQYF.

The chain is built from TRBV27 and TRBJ2-2; no firm D call. The germline gives CDR1 MNHEY, CDR2 SMNVEV (reference sequence). V was cut by 6 bases and J by 0 bases, with 17 bases left in between. This CDR3 contains 17 residues. CDR3 sequence reads: CASSPRESFANTGELFF. CDR3 DNA sequence: TGTGCCAGCAGCCCTCGAGAGAGTTTCGCGAACACCGGGGAGCTGTTTTTT.

This chain joins TRBV7-8 and TRBJ2-1; D remains unclear. Trimming removed 8 bases at V and 3 bases at J, with 17 bases between. Per the germline V gene, CDR1 is SGHVS and CDR2 is FQNEAQ. This CDR3 comprises 15 residues. The CDR3: CASSSSQTRYNEQFF. The CDR3 DNA is TGTGCCAGCTCCTCCAGCCAGACCCGCTACAATGAGCAGTTCTTC.

The chain is built from TRBV23-1 and TRBJ2-6, with D possibly matching TRBD2 (5 bases). TRBV23-1 is reported as an ORF; its role is uncertain. The CDR3 spans 15 residues. The ends were cut back, 8 bases at V and 1 base at J, with 12 bases in the middle. CDR3 sequence (DNA): TGCGCCAGCCCACCGGAGCGGTCTGGGGCCAACGTCCTGACTTTC. Translation gives CASPPERSGANVLTF.

The chain employs TRBV3-1 and TRBJ2-7; 9 nucleotides align to TRBD1. From germline, CDR1 is LGHDT and CDR2 YNNKEL (reference sequence). J gave up 3 bases and V 0 bases, and 0 bases lay outside the gene matches. The CDR3 is 14 residues long. The CDR3 region has the DNA TGTGCCAGCAGCCAAGAGGACAGGGGCTACGAGCAGTACTTC. Its protein product is CASSQEDRGYEQYF.

A few counts support this clonotype. V is TRBV7-9 and J is TRBJ1-1, with TRBD1 as a possible D gene (5 bases). CDR3 length: 12 residues. V dropped 6 bases and J dropped 6 bases, with 11 bases sitting between them. Germline CDR1 and CDR2: SEHNR and FQNEAQ (reference sequence). DNA for the CDR3: TGTGCCAGCAGTCTCAGGGTCCCTGAAGCTTTCTTT. Translation gives CASSLRVPEAFF.

The chain has TRBV20-1 and TRBJ1-2; D may be TRBD1 (6 bases). V was clipped by 8 bases and J by 2 bases, with 15 bases between them. The germline gives CDR1 DFQATT, CDR2 SNEGSKA (reference sequence). The CDR3 consists of 13 residues. CDR3 DNA sequence: TGCAGTACAGGGAGCAGGGTAAACTATGGCTACACCTTC. Translating it yields CSTGSRVNYGYTF.

A few counts support this clonotype. The chain joins TRBV18 to TRBJ1-1, with 8 bases fitting TRBD1. Looked up from germline, CDR1 is KGHSH and CDR2 is LQKENI. CDR3 length equals 14 residues. The V segment lost 3 bases and the J segment 8 bases; nucleotides outside the gene matches: 8. CDR3 amino acids: CASSPRTGLIEAFF. As DNA, the CDR3 is TGTGCCAGCTCACCTCGGACAGGGCTTATCGAAGCTTTCTTT.

A few counts support this clonotype. The rearrangement links TRBV7-9 to TRBJ2-3; 8 bases align to TRBD2. Trimming at V came to 5 bases and at J to 8 bases, leaving 18 bases not matched to a gene. CDR3 length equals 17 residues. Per germline, CDR1 SEHNR and CDR2 FQNEAQ (reference sequence). For the CDR3, the DNA is TGTGCCAGCAGCCAGCGGGGGATAGCGGGCCTTCTAGGTACGCAGTATTTT. Translated: CASSQRGIAGLLGTQYF.

Here the CDR3 reads CSARGPGLDTQYF. The CDR3 nucleotides are TGCAGTGCTAGAGGGCCGGGACTAGATACGCAGTATTTT. The V gene is TRBV20-1, the J gene TRBJ2-3; D might be TRBD2 (6 bases). The CDR3 is made up of 13 amino acids. Germline CDR1 is DFQATT and CDR2 is SNEGSKA (reference sequence). With 1 base removed from V and 5 bases from J, the gap between germline ends came to 10 bases.

In this sample, this clonotype turned up many times. The chain couples TRBV20-1 to TRBJ2-3; 13 nucleotides line up with TRBD2. The germline gives CDR1 DFQATT, CDR2 SNEGSKA (reference sequence). CDR3 size: 19 residues. Losses at the gene ends were 0 bases for V and 2 bases for J; bases not matched to a gene: 11. The CDR3 spells CSARDPIRLAGGTTDTQYF. In DNA form, the CDR3 reads TGCAGTGCTAGAGATCCGATCAGACTAGCGGGAGGAACCACAGATACGCAGTATTTT.

This clonotype was counted between two and nine times. The chain is built from TRBV7-3 and TRBJ2-2, with no clear D. The CDR3 has 15 residues. V was clipped by 4 bases and J by 2 bases, with 11 bases between them. Germline CDR1 and CDR2: SGHTA and FQGTGA. In nucleotides, the CDR3 is TGTGCCAGCAGCTCGGACGGCCTTAACACCGGGGAGCTGTTTTTT. It yields the protein CASSSDGLNTGELFF. The whole variable domain, filled in from reference TRBV7-3 and TRBJ2-2, reads GAGVSQTPSNKVTEKGKYVELRCDPISGHTALYWYRQSLGQGPEFLIYFQGTGAADDSGLPNDRFFAVRPEGSVSTLKIQRTERGDSAVYLCASSSDGLNTGELFFGEGSRLTVL.

This clonotype has a handful of counts. The rearrangement joins TRBV27 to TRBJ1-1; a possible D gene is TRBD1 (6 bases). The CDR3 totals 17 residues. The V end lost 1 base, the J end lost 1 base, and 16 bases lay between the germline ends. CDR1 is MNHEY, CDR2 SMNVEV, per germline (reference sequence). CDR3 loop: CASSLLPGDTSNTEAFF. The CDR3 nucleotides are TGTGCCAGCAGTTTATTGCCCGGGGACACGTCGAACACTGAAGCTTTCTTT.

This clonotype showed up just a few times. The chain uses TRBV12-3 or TRBV12-4 and TRBJ1-1; 10 nucleotides match TRBD1. CDR3 length: 12 amino acids. The J segment lost 6 bases and the V segment lost 9 bases, leaving 4 bases of the junction unmatched. CDR3 DNA sequence: TGTGCCAGTCGGACAGGGGGTCCTGAAGCTTTCTTT. This translates into CASRTGGPEAFF.

This clonotype was detected only a few times. The rearrangement uses TRBV20-1 and TRBJ2-3, with no clear D. The germline V gene encodes CDR1 DFQATT and CDR2 SNEGSKA (reference sequence). There are 14 residues in the CDR3. V was trimmed by 5 bases and J by 3 bases, leaving 15 bases between them. CDR3 sequence: CSAPLRSWTDTQYF. The CDR3 bases are TGCAGTGCTCCTCTAAGATCATGGACAGATACGCAGTATTTT.

This clonotype was counted between two and nine times. The chain recombines TRBV7-8 with TRBJ2-5; D is unresolved. Germline CDR1 reads SGHVS; CDR2 reads FQNEAQ. With 3 bases removed from V and 7 bases from J, the gap between germline ends came to 15 bases. This CDR3 contains 14 residues. In nucleotides, the CDR3 is TGTGCCAGCAGCTTGGCCGGCCTGTCTGGGACCCAGTACTTC. It specifies CASSLAGLSGTQYF.

J is TRBJ1-1 and V is TRBV27; no clear D gene. Per germline, CDR1 MNHEY and CDR2 SMNVEV (reference sequence). V gave up 6 bases and J gave up 3 bases, with 14 bases separating them. CDR3 length equals 14 residues. The CDR3 sequence is CASSLALSYTEAFF. The CDR3 region has the DNA TGTGCCAGCAGCTTGGCCCTCTCGTACACTGAAGCTTTCTTT.

J is TRBJ2-1 and V is TRBV12-3 or TRBV12-4; no reliable D call. The CDR3 runs to 13 residues. The V and J ends lost 3 bases and 4 bases respectively, with 7 bases between them. The CDR3 region is CASSFTLYNEQFF. As DNA, the CDR3 is TGTGCCAGCAGTTTCACTCTTTACAATGAGCAGTTCTTC.

This chain connects TRBV6-5 to TRBJ2-1; D ambiguous. CDR3 length: 15 amino acids. Trimming took off 6 bases at V and 6 bases at J, with 18 bases between the two ends. CDR1 MNHEY and CDR2 SVGAGI come from the germline V gene. CDR3 nucleotides: TGTGCCAGCAGCCCTCAAGGTAGTGCCTTCAATGAGCAGTTCTTC. This sequence encodes CASSPQGSAFNEQFF.

The chain combines TRBV24-1 with TRBJ2-2; D may be TRBD1 (6 bases). Germline assignment: CDR1 KGHDR and CDR2 SFDVKD. The CDR3 totals 15 residues. With 2 bases removed from V and 4 bases from J, the gap between germline ends came to 10 bases. The CDR3 sequence: CATSDSQGSTGELFF. CDR3 sequence (DNA): TGTGCCACCAGTGATTCACAGGGTTCCACCGGGGAGCTGTTTTTT.

The V gene is TRBV11-1, the J gene TRBJ2-5; perhaps TRBD2 as D (6 bases). The CDR3 is 15 residues long. Trimming removed 5 bases at V and 3 bases at J, with 16 bases between. Germline values: CDR1 SGHAT, CDR2 FQDESV (reference sequence). The CDR3 DNA reads TGTGCCAGCAGCCCCAGCGGGTGGGGAGAAGAGACCCAGTACTTC. Its protein is CASSPSGWGEETQYF.